The T cell receptor beta chain under discussion was sequenced for a study of T cells in Graves' hyperthyroidism and ophthalmopathy. Findings and limits, study-wide: The model's output predicted ophthalmopathy at a median of 6.5 months prior to onset. Most thyroid clonotypes that were expanded above 0.001 also turned up in blood. In the analysis, a 13 V-J model separated ophthalmopathy from stable hyperthyroidism.

TCR beta CDR3 sequences were amplified from RNA transcripts. First-round RT-PCR of the TCR CDR3 relied on the HTBI primer set. TCRdb processed the multiplex PCR reads anew with MiXCR; each CDR3 protein has one entry. The top ten clones hold less than 9% of a sample with approximately 640,000 distinct CDR3 sequences, 45% of them seen once. There are 13 residues in the CDR3. The germline V gene has CDR1 LNHDA and CDR2 SQIVND (reference sequence). Deletions cut 8 bases from V and 2 bases from J, with 10 bases between. About this clonotype: The target antigen is unknown.

Source material: peripheral blood or thyroid tissue (not recorded which). The chain links TRBV19 to TRBJ1-5; D unclear. The clonotype comes from an adult man with Graves' disease, either hyperthyroidism or ophthalmopathy (not recorded which). The CDR3, as DNA: TGTGCCAGTGCCGACCAGGGCAATCAGCCCCAGCATTTT. This sequence encodes CASADQGNQPQHF.